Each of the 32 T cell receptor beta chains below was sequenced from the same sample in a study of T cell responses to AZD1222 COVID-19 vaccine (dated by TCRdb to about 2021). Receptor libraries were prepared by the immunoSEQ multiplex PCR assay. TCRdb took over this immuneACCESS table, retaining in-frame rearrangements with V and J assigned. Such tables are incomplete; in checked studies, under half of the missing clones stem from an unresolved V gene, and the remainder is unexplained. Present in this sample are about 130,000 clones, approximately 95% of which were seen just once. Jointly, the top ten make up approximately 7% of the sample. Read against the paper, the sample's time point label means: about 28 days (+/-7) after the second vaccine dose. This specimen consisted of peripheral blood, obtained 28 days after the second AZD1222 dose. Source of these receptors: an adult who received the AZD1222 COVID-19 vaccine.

The CDR3 is CASSGAGGAFF. The CDR3 region has the DNA TGTGCCAGCTCCGGGGCAGGGGGAGCTTTCTTT. The chain uses TRBV5-5 and TRBJ1-1; 7 bases agree with TRBD1. Germline CDR1 SGHKS, CDR2 YYEKEE (reference sequence). The length of the CDR3 is 11 residues. V trimming: 7 bases; J trimming: 10 bases; junction bases outside the gene matches: 7. Filled out from reference TRBV5-5 and TRBJ1-1, the complete variable domain reads DAGVTQSPTHLIKTRGQQVTLRCSPISGHKSVSWYQQVLGQGPQFIFQYYEKEERGRGNFPDRFSARQFPNYSSELNVNALLLGDSALYLCASSGAGGAFFGQGTRLTVV.

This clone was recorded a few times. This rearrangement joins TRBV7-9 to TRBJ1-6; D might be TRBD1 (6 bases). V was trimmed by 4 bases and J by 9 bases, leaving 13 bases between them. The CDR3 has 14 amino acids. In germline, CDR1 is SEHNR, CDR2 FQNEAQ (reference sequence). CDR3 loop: CASSSQTGLSPLHF. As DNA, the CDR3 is TGTGCCAGCAGCTCACAGACAGGCCTTTCACCCCTCCACTTT.

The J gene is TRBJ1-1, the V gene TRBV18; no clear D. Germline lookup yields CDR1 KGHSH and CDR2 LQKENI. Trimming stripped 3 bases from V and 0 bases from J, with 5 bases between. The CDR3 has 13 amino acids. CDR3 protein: CASSPSMNTEAFF. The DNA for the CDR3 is TGTGCCAGCTCACCGAGCATGAACACTGAAGCTTTCTTT.

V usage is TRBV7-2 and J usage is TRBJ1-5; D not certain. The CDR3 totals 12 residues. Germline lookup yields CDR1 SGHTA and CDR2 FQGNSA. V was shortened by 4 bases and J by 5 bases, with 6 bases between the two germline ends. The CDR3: CASSWEYQPQHF. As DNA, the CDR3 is TGTGCCAGCAGCTGGGAATATCAGCCCCAGCATTTT.

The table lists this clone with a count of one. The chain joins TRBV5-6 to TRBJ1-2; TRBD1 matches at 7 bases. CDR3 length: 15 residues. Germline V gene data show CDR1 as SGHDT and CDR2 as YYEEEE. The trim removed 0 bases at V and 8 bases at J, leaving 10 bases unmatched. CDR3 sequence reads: CASSLAATRGGGYTF. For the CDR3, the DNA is TGTGCCAGCAGCTTGGCCGCGACCCGAGGGGGCGGCTACACCTTC.

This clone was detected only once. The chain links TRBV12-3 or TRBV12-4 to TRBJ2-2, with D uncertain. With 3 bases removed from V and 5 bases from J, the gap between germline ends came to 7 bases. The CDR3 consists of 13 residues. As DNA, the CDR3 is TGTGCCAGCAGTTTTCAGAAGACCGGGGAGCTGTTTTTT. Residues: CASSFQKTGELFF.

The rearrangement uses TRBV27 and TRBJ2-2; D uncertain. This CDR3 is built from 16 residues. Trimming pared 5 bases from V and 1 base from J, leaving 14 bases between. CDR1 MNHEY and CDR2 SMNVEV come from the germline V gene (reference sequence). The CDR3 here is CASSPGRALNTGELFF. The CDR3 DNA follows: TGTGCCAGCAGTCCTGGACGGGCCTTGAACACCGGGGAGCTGTTTTTT.

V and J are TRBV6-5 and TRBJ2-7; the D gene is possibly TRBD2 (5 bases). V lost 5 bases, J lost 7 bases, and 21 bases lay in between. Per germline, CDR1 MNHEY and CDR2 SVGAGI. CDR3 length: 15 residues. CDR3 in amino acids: CASSPRSRELGEQYF. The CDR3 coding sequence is TGTGCCAGCAGTCCCAGAAGTAGGGAGCTTGGGGAGCAGTACTTC.

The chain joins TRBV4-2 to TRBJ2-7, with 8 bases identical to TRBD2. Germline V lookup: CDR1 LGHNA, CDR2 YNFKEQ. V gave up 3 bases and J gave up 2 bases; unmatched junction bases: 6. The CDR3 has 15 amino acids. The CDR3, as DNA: TGTGCCAGCAGCCAGAGGTACGGGGGGGCCTACGAGCAGTACTTC. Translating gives CASSQRYGGAYEQYF.

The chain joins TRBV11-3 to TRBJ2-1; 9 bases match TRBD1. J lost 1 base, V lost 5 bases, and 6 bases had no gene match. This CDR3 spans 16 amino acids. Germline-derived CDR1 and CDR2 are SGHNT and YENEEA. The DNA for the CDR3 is TGTGCCAGCAGCCCCCGACAGGGGGGATCCTACAATGAGCAGTTCTTC. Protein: CASSPRQGGSYNEQFF. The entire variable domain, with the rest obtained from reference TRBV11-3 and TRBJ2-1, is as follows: EAGVVQSPRYKIIEKKQPVAFWCNPISGHNTLYWYLQNLGQGPELLIRYENEEAVDDSQLPKDRFSAERLKGVDSTLKIQPAELGDSAVYLCASSPRQGGSYNEQFFGPGTRLTVL.

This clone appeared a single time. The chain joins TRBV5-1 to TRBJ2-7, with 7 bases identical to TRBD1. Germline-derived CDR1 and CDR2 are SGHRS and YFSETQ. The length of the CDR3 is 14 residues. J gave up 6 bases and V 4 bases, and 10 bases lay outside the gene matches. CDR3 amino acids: CASSIGQASLEQYF. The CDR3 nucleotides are TGCGCCAGCAGCATCGGACAGGCTTCGCTCGAGCAGTACTTC. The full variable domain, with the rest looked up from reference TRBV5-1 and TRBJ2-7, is KAGVTQTPRYLIKTRGQQVTLSCSPISGHRSVSWYQQTPGQGLQFLFEYFSETQRNKGNFPGRFSGRQFSNSRSEMNVSTLELGDSALYLCASSIGQASLEQYFGPGTRLTVT.

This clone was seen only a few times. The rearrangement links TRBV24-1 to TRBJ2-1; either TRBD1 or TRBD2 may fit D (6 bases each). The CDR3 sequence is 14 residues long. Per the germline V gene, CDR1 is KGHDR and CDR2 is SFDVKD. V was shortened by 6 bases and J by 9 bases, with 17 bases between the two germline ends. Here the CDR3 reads CATSTAGEVSEQFF. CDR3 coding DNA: TGTGCCACCAGTACGGCAGGGGAGGTTAGTGAGCAGTTCTTC.

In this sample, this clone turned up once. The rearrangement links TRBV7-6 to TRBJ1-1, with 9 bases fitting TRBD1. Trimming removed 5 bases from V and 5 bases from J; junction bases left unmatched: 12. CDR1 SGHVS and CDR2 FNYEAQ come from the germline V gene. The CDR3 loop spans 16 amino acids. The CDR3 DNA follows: TGTGCCAGCAGCCCAAGACAGGGGGTTTTGGTTACTGAAGCTTTCTTT. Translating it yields CASSPRQGVLVTEAFF.

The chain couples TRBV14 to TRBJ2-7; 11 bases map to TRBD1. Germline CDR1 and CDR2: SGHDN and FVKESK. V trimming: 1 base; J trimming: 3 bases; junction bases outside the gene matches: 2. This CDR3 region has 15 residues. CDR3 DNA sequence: TGTGCCAGCAGCCAAGGGACAGGGGGCCGCTACGAGCAGTACTTC. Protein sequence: CASSQGTGGRYEQYF.

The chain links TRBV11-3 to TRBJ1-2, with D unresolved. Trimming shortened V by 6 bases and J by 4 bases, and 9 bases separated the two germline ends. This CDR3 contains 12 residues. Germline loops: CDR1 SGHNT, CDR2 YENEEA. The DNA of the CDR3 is TGTGCCAGCAGTAAGGGCTTCTATGGCTACACCTTC. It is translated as CASSKGFYGYTF.

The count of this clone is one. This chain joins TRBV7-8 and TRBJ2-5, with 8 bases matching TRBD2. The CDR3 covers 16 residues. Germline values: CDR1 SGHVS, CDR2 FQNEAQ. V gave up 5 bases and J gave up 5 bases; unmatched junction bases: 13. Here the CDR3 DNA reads TGTGCCAGCAGCCCCCGACTTAGCGGGGTGGGTGAGACCCAGTACTTC. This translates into CASSPRLSGVGETQYF.

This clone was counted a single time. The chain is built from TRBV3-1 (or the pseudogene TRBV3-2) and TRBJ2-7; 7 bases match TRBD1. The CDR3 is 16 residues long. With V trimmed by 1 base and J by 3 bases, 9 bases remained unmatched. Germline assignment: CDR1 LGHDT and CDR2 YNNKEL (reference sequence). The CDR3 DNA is TGTGCCAGCAGCCAAGGTCTGAGGGGGCCTTTCTACGAGCAGTACTTC. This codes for CASSQGLRGPFYEQYF.

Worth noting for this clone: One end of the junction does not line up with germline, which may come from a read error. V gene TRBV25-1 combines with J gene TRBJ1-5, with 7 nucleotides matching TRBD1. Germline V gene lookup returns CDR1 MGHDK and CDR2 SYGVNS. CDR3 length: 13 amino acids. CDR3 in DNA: TGTGCGAGCAGGGGGGGCTCTAATCAGCCCCAGCATTTT. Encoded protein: CASRGGSNQPQHF.

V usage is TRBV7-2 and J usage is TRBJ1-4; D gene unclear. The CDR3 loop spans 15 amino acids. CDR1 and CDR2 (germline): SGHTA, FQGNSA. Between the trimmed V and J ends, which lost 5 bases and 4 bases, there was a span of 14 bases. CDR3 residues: CASSVRRDDNEKLFF. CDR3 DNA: TGTGCCAGCAGCGTTCGTCGAGACGATAATGAAAAACTGTTTTTT.

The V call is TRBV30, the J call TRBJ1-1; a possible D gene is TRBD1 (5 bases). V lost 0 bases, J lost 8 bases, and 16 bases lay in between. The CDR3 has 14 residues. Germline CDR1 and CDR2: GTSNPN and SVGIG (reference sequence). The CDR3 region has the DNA TGTGCCTGGAGTGTACTAGGGAGGGGCAGGGAAGCTTTCTTT. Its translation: CAWSVLGRGREAFF. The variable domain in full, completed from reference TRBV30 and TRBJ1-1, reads SQTIHQWPATLVQPVGSPLSLECTVEGTSNPNLYWYRQAAGRGLQLLFYSVGIGQISSEVPQNLSASRPQDRQFILSSKKLLLSDSGFYLCAWSVLGRGREAFFGQGTRLTVV.

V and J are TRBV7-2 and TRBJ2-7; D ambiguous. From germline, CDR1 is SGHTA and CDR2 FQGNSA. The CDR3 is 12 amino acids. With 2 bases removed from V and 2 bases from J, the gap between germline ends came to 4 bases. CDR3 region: CASSLNPYEQYF. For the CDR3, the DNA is TGTGCCAGCAGCTTAAATCCCTACGAGCAGTACTTC.

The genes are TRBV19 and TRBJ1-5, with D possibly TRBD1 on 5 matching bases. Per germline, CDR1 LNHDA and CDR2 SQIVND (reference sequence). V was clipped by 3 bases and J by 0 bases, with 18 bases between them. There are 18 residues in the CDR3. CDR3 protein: CASSMGTGTEYSNQPQHF. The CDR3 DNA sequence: TGTGCCAGTAGTATGGGCACCGGGACGGAATATAGCAATCAGCCCCAGCATTTT.

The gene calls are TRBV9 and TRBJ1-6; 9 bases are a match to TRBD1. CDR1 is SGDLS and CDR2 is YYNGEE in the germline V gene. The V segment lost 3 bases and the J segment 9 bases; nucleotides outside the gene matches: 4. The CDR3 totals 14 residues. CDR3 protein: CASSGQGGGSPLHF. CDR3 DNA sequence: TGTGCCAGCAGCGGACAGGGGGGTGGTTCACCCCTCCACTTT. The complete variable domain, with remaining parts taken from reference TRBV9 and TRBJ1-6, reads DSGVTQTPKHLITATGQRVTLRCSPRSGDLSVYWYQQSLDQGLQFLIQYYNGEERAKGNILERFSAQQFPDLHSELNLSSLELGDSALYFCASSGQGGGSPLHFGNGTRLTVT.

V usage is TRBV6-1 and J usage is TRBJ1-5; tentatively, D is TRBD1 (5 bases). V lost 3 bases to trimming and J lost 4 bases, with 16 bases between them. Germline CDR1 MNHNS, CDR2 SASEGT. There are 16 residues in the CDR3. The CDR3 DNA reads TGTGCCAGCAGTGAGGGCGAGGGTAGGGGTAATCAGCCCCAGCATTTT. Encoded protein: CASSEGEGRGNQPQHF.

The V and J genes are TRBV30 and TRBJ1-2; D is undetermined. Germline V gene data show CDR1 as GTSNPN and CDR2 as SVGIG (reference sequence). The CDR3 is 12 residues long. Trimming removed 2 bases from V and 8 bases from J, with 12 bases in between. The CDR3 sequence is CAWSPPLGGYTF. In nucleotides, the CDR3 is TGTGCCTGGAGTCCCCCCCTCGGGGGCTACACCTTC.

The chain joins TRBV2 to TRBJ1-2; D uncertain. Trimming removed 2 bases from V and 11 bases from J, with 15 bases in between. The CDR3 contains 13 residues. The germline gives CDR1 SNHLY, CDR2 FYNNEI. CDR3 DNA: TGTGCCAGCAGTGAATTAGGAGGGTTGTGGTACACCTTC. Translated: CASSELGGLWYTF.

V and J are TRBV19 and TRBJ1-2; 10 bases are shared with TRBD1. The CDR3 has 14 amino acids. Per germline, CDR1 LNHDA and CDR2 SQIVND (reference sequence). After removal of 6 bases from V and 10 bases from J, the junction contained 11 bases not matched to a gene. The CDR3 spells CASSEFRDRGDYTF. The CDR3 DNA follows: TGTGCCAGTAGCGAGTTCCGGGACAGGGGCGACTACACCTTC.

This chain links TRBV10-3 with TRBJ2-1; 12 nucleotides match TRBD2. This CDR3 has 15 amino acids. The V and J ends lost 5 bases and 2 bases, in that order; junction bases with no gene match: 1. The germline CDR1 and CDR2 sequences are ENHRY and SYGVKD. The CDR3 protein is CAISPSGGAYNEQFF. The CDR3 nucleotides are TGTGCCATCAGTCCTAGCGGGGGGGCCTACAATGAGCAGTTCTTC.

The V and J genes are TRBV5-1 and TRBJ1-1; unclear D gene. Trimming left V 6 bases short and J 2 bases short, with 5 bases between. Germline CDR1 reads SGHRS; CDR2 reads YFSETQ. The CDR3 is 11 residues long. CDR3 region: CASTSNTEAFF. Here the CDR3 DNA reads TGCGCCAGCACGTCAAACACTGAAGCTTTCTTT. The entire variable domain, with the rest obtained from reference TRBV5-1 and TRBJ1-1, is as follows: KAGVTQTPRYLIKTRGQQVTLSCSPISGHRSVSWYQQTPGQGLQFLFEYFSETQRNKGNFPGRFSGRQFSNSRSEMNVSTLELGDSALYLCASTSNTEAFFGQGTRLTVV.

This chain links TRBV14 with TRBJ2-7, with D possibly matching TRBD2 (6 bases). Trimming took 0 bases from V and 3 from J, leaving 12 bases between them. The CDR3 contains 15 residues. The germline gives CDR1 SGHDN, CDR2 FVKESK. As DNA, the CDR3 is TGTGCCAGCAGCCAAGATGGCGGGACCTACTACGAGCAGTACTTC. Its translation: CASSQDGGTYYEQYF.

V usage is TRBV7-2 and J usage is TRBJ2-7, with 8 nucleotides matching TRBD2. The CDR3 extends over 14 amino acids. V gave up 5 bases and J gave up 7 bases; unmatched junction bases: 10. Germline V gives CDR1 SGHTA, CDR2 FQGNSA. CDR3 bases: TGTGCCAGCAGCCCCTCGTGGGGGACTAGGGAGCAGTACTTC. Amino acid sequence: CASSPSWGTREQYF.

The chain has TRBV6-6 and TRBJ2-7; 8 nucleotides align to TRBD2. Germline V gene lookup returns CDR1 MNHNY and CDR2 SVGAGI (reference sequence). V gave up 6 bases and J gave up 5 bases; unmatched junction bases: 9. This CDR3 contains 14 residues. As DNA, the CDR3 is TGTGCCAGCAGAGACGGGGGGGCGTCCGACGAGCAGTACTTC. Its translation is CASRDGGASDEQYF.